One sample yielded the 5 T cell receptor beta chains listed below, sequenced in a study of blood T cell repertoires in COVID-19 (dated by TCRdb to the early 2020s). Libraries were made using the immunoSEQ multiplex PCR assay. Held by TCRdb, this immuneACCESS table contains in-frame sequences only and omits some clones. Under half of the omission traces to an unresolved V gene where checked; the cause of the rest is unknown. This sample gives 100,000 to 150,000 clones in total; around 82% of them show up just once. Under 1.5% of the sample is taken by the ten largest. Input material: peripheral blood. The source of these receptors is a man aged 55-75 years with acute or convalescent COVID-19.

This chain links TRBV4-1 with TRBJ2-3; 8 bases match TRBD2. Trimming cost V 4 bases and J 6 bases; bases outside gene matches: 6. This CDR3 has 14 amino acids. In germline, CDR1 is MGHRA, CDR2 YSYEKL. CDR3 in DNA: TGCGCCAGCAGCCTGGAAGTAGCGGGGGATACGCAGTATTTT. Its translation is CASSLEVAGDTQYF.

The V call is TRBV6-6, the J call TRBJ2-1; D possibly corresponds to TRBD2 (7 bases). Deletions cut 2 bases from V and 4 bases from J, with 12 bases between. CDR3 length: 15 amino acids. In germline, CDR1 is MNHNY, CDR2 SVGAGI (reference sequence). CDR3 loop: CASSYGGGGYNEQFF. CDR3 DNA sequence: TGTGCCAGCAGTTACGGGGGCGGGGGTTACAATGAGCAGTTCTTC.

V and J are TRBV7-3 and TRBJ2-7; the D gene is possibly TRBD1 (6 bases). CDR1 and CDR2 (germline): SGHTA, FQGTGA. The CDR3 has 15 amino acids. Trimming cost V 3 bases and J 4 bases, with 16 bases left between them. The DNA of the CDR3 is TGTGCCAGCAGCTTGGGGGCCGGGTCCCAATACGAGCAGTACTTC. Its protein is CASSLGAGSQYEQYF.

DNA for the CDR3: TGTGCCAGCAGCTTCGCAGGGCTGGACACTGAAGCTTTCTTT. Amino acid sequence: CASSFAGLDTEAFF. This chain connects TRBV11-1 to TRBJ1-1; possible D gene TRBD1, 5 bases. Trimming left V 3 bases short and J 3 bases short, with 11 bases between. The CDR3 sequence is 14 residues long. CDR1 is SGHAT and CDR2 is FQDESV in the germline V gene (reference sequence).

The rearrangement joins TRBV6-5 to TRBJ2-7; possibly TRBD2 for D (6 bases). Germline loops: CDR1 MNHEY, CDR2 SVGAGI. The CDR3 contains 14 residues. Between the trimmed V and J ends, which lost 4 bases and 7 bases, there was a span of 17 bases. The DNA of the CDR3 is TGTGCCAGCAGTTTCGGGACTCCTTTCTTAGAGCAGTACTTC. The encoded protein is CASSFGTPFLEQYF.